These 30 T cell receptor beta chains share one sample of origin, sequenced in a study of T-cell memory formation after mild COVID-19. TCRdb ran MiXCR on the 5' RACE reads and lists one entry per CDR3 protein. Of fewer than 450,000 distinct CDR3 sequences listed, around 24% are singletons. The source material was PBMCs or a T cell subset sorted from them (not recorded which). The receptor source for this set is an adult woman who had mild COVID-19 (a few samples of this study predate the infection). Cell type and time point are not known.

This chain connects TRBV15 to TRBJ1-5; D unresolved. The germline V gene encodes CDR1 LNHNV and CDR2 YYDKDF (reference sequence). The V and J ends lost 5 bases and 5 bases respectively, with 10 bases between them. The CDR3 totals 13 residues. CDR3 loop: CATSRNPDQPQHF. In DNA, the CDR3 is TGTGCCACCAGCCGGAACCCGGATCAGCCCCAGCATTTT.

The rearrangement links TRBV5-1 to TRBJ1-1; 8 bases agree with TRBD1. V dropped 4 bases and J dropped 6; count of bases not matched to a gene: 11. The CDR3 is 15 amino acids. In germline, CDR1 is SGHRS, CDR2 YFSETQ. For the CDR3, the DNA is TGCGCCAGCAGCCGAAATTCGGACAGGGCAGCTGAAGCTTTCTTT. It specifies CASSRNSDRAAEAFF.

This chain connects TRBV9 to TRBJ2-3, with TRBD2 identical over 7 bases. The CDR3 contains 20 residues. Germline values: CDR1 SGDLS, CDR2 YYNGEE. V dropped 0 bases and J dropped 4; count of bases not matched to a gene: 20. CDR3 in DNA: TGTGCCAGCAGCGTAGAGTTTTGGGGAGCGGGAAGGCGCCCACCAGATACGCAGTATTTT. This codes for CASSVEFWGAGRRPPDTQYF.

The V gene is TRBV5-5, the J gene TRBJ2-5, with D uncertain. V lost 1 base and J 5 bases, leaving 6 bases between the germline ends. Germline CDR1 reads SGHKS; CDR2 reads YYEKEE (reference sequence). The CDR3 has 12 amino acids. The CDR3 loop is CASSLSLETQYF. CDR3 nucleotides: TGTGCCAGCAGCTTGAGTTTGGAGACCCAGTACTTC.

The genes are TRBV9 and TRBJ2-7, with D unclear. V lost 4 bases to trimming and J lost 4 bases, with 12 bases between them. The germline V gene has CDR1 SGDLS and CDR2 YYNGEE. The CDR3 sequence is 13 residues long. The CDR3 loop is CASSPPMGYEQYF. The CDR3 DNA sequence: TGTGCCAGCAGCCCCCCGATGGGGTACGAGCAGTACTTC.

The genes are TRBV7-2 and TRBJ2-2, with D possibly called TRBD1 or TRBD2 (5 bases each). CDR1 SGHTA and CDR2 FQGNSA come from the germline V gene. The length of the CDR3 is 16 residues. The V end was cut by 0 bases, the J end by 4 bases, with 12 bases between. In nucleotides, the CDR3 is TGTGCCAGCAGCTTAGCGCTGGGGGTTTCCACCGGGGAGCTGTTTTTT. It encodes CASSLALGVSTGELFF.

The table lists this clonotype with many counts. This chain joins TRBV6-2 or TRBV6-3 and TRBJ2-1; the D gene is possibly TRBD1 (7 bases). The CDR3 has 15 residues. Looked up from germline, CDR1 is MNHEY and CDR2 is SVGEGT. V was shortened by 6 bases and J by 3 bases, with 15 bases between the two germline ends. The CDR3 coding sequence is TGTGCCAGCAGAAAGGAGGGGGCCAACTACAATGAGCAGTTCTTC. It is translated as CASRKEGANYNEQFF.

The chain is built from TRBV5-5 and TRBJ1-1, with D possibly TRBD1 on 5 matching bases. The CDR3 totals 13 residues. Germline CDR1 and CDR2: SGHKS and YYEKEE (reference sequence). Between the trimmed V and J ends, which lost 6 bases and 4 bases, there was a span of 13 bases. CDR3 sequence (DNA): TGTGCCAGCAACCGGCCAGGGCCCACTGAAGCTTTCTTT. Translation: CASNRPGPTEAFF.

The chain recombines TRBV11-2 with TRBJ2-3; 10 nucleotides agree with TRBD2. The V gene end was trimmed by 5 bases and the J gene end by 7 bases; junction bases not matched to a gene: 6. The CDR3 length is 14 residues. CDR1 SGHAT and CDR2 FQNNGV come from the germline V gene. CDR3 DNA: TGTGCCAGCAGCCCGGGACTAGCGAAAAATACGCAGTATTTT. Its translation: CASSPGLAKNTQYF.

This clonotype has more than one count but fewer than ten. The chain recombines TRBV5-4 with TRBJ1-2, with 10 bases identical to TRBD1. J lost 3 bases, V lost 1 base, and 3 bases had no gene match. The CDR3 contains 15 residues. Germline CDR1 is SGHNT and CDR2 is YYREEE (reference sequence). The CDR3 sequence: CASSLWDRGDYGYTF. The CDR3 coding sequence is TGTGCCAGCAGCTTGTGGGACAGGGGAGACTATGGCTACACCTTC. The variable domain in full, completed from reference TRBV5-4 and TRBJ1-2, reads ETGVTQSPTHLIKTRGQQVTLRCSSQSGHNTVSWYQQALGQGPQFIFQYYREEENGRGNFPPRFSGLQFPNYSSELNVNALELDDSALYLCASSLWDRGDYGYTFGSGTRLTVV.

The V call is TRBV2, the J call TRBJ1-2; no reliable D call. The CDR3 consists of 13 residues. The V and J ends lost 1 base and 5 bases respectively, with 8 bases between them. CDR1 and CDR2 from the germline V gene are SNHLY and FYNNEI. The CDR3 is CASSEVTAYGYTF. CDR3 sequence (DNA): TGTGCCAGCAGTGAAGTAACGGCGTATGGCTACACCTTC.

J is TRBJ1-5 and V is TRBV5-6; 7 nucleotides line up with TRBD1. The length of the CDR3 is 19 residues. The ends lost 0 bases at V and 2 bases at J; junction bases unmatched: 14. CDR1 and CDR2 from the germline V gene are SGHDT and YYEEEE. This chain's CDR3 is CASSLGGQRDSLGNQPQHF. As DNA, the CDR3 is TGTGCCAGCAGCTTGGGGGGCCAACGGGACAGCCTGGGCAATCAGCCCCAGCATTTT. The full variable domain, completed using reference TRBV5-6 and TRBJ1-5, is DAGVTQSPTHLIKTRGQQVTLRCSPKSGHDTVSWYQQALGQGPQFIFQYYEEEERQRGNFPDRFSGHQFPNYSSELNVNALLLGDSALYLCASSLGGQRDSLGNQPQHFGDGTRLSIL.

In its sample, this clonotype was seen a few times. The chain links TRBV3-1 to TRBJ2-2; D is possibly TRBD2 (6 bases). The CDR3 is 17 residues long. Trimming took 0 bases from V and 4 from J, leaving 15 bases between them. CDR1 LGHDT and CDR2 YNNKEL come from the germline V gene (reference sequence). The CDR3 loop reads CASSQERLAAFTGELFF. In DNA form, the CDR3 reads TGTGCCAGCAGCCAAGAGCGTTTAGCGGCATTCACCGGGGAGCTGTTTTTT.

This clonotype was recorded a few times. V usage is TRBV7-3 and J usage is TRBJ2-3; 14 bases match TRBD2. CDR1 is SGHTA, CDR2 FQGTGA, per germline. The length of the CDR3 is 18 residues. V trimming: 4 bases; J trimming: 1 base; junction bases outside the gene matches: 7. CDR3 sequence (DNA): TGTGCCAGCAGCTCAGGGACTAGCGGGGGCTCGGGCACAGATACGCAGTATTTT. Translation gives CASSSGTSGGSGTDTQYF.

The CDR3 reads CASSSALQGSGGYTF. The CDR3 nucleotides read TGTGCCAGCAGCTCGGCCTTACAGGGGTCTGGAGGCTACACCTTC. The J gene is TRBJ1-2, the V gene TRBV7-9; 7 positions agree with TRBD1. V shed 4 bases, J shed 8 bases, and the junction held 13 bases outside the gene matches. Per germline, CDR1 SEHNR and CDR2 FQNEAQ (reference sequence). The CDR3 spans 15 residues.

This chain uses TRBV11-2 with TRBJ2-5; D call uncertain. From germline, CDR1 is SGHAT and CDR2 FQNNGV. Trimming pared 6 bases from V and 1 base from J, leaving 15 bases between. The CDR3 has 15 residues. Here the CDR3 reads CASRPGLGFQETQYF. The CDR3 DNA reads TGTGCCAGCAGACCCGGTCTCGGGTTCCAAGAGACCCAGTACTTC.

This clonotype was picked up a small number of times. This chain links TRBV25-1 with TRBJ2-6; 10 bases fit TRBD1. The CDR3 consists of 16 residues. V lost 6 bases, J lost 1 base, and 3 bases stayed unmatched. CDR1 MGHDK and CDR2 SYGVNS come from the germline V gene. The CDR3 region is CASRTGGNSGANVLTF. Here the CDR3 DNA reads TGTGCCAGCAGGACAGGGGGCAATTCTGGGGCCAACGTCCTGACTTTC. The complete variable domain, with remaining parts taken from reference TRBV25-1 and TRBJ2-6, reads EADIYQTPRYLVIGTGKKITLECSQTMGHDKMYWYQQDPGMELHLIHYSYGVNSTEKGDLSSESTVSRIRTEHFPLTLESARPSHTSQYLCASRTGGNSGANVLTFGAGSRLTVL.

This clonotype was detected many times. This CDR3 reads CSVERDRGRGYTF. In DNA, the CDR3 is TGCAGCGTTGAGAGGGACAGGGGTCGGGGCTACACCTTC. V usage is TRBV29-1 and J usage is TRBJ1-2; TRBD1 aligns across 10 bases. V trimming: 3 bases; J trimming: 8 bases; junction bases outside the gene matches: 6. Germline lookup yields CDR1 SQVTM and CDR2 ANQGSEA. The CDR3 has 13 residues.

The genes are TRBV7-9 and TRBJ2-1; no reliable D call. This CDR3 comprises 19 residues. Per the germline V gene, CDR1 is SEHNR and CDR2 is FQNEAQ (reference sequence). Trimming took 3 bases from V and 1 from J, leaving 22 bases between them. The CDR3 is CASSFPSSRTLSSYNEQFF. The CDR3 region has the DNA TGTGCCAGCAGCTTCCCAAGCAGCCGAACACTATCTTCCTACAATGAGCAGTTCTTC.

This chain joins TRBV25-1 and TRBJ1-4; TRBD1 might be the D (6 bases). This CDR3 region has 14 residues. V was pared by 6 bases and J by 8 bases, with 16 bases between. Germline CDR1 reads MGHDK; CDR2 reads SYGVNS. CDR3: CASSVGGLGEKLFF. The CDR3 DNA reads TGTGCCAGCAGCGTTGGGGGGCTAGGGGAAAAACTGTTTTTT.

The DNA for the CDR3 is TGTGCCAGCAGTAGGACTAGCGGGACCCAAGAGACCCAGTACTTC. Translation gives CASSRTSGTQETQYF. The rearrangement joins TRBV6-6 to TRBJ2-5, with 12 bases identical to TRBD2. The CDR3 extends over 15 amino acids. In germline, CDR1 is MNHNY, CDR2 SVGAGI (reference sequence). J was trimmed by 1 base and V by 5 bases; bases with no gene match: 2.

The table lists this clonotype with many counts. The rearrangement joins TRBV6-2 or TRBV6-3 to TRBJ1-1, with a possible D match to TRBD1 (5 bases). The CDR3 length is 13 residues. Germline CDR1 MNHEY, CDR2 SVGEGT. Trimming left V 2 bases short and J 5 bases short, with 9 bases between. The chain's CDR3 is CASSYEGRTEAFF. The CDR3 nucleotides are TGTGCCAGCAGTTACGAGGGGAGGACTGAAGCTTTCTTT.

This clonotype was detected a few times. The V call is TRBV5-6, the J call TRBJ2-1; a possible D gene is TRBD2 (5 bases). Germline assignment: CDR1 SGHDT and CDR2 YYEEEE. CDR3 length: 13 amino acids. The V end lost 4 bases, the J end lost 7 bases, and 12 bases lay between the germline ends. The CDR3 loop reads CASSDDPGNEQFF. CDR3 sequence (DNA): TGTGCCAGCAGCGACGACCCGGGGAATGAGCAGTTCTTC.

The chain joins TRBV29-1 to TRBJ2-1; tentatively, D is TRBD2 (5 bases). The CDR3 consists of 15 residues. V shed 7 bases and J shed 0 bases, with 16 bases lying between them. Germline CDR1 reads SQVTM; CDR2 reads ANQGSEA. The CDR3 nucleotides are TGCAGCGCGAAGTCGGGTGGGAGCTCCTACAATGAGCAGTTCTTC. It specifies CSAKSGGSSYNEQFF.

Turning to this clonotype: A clone one base away is much larger, so this may be a read error. V usage is TRBV20-1 and J usage is TRBJ2-3; D not certain. CDR3 size: 12 residues. The V and J ends lost 1 base and 1 base respectively, with 3 bases between them. The germline V gene has CDR1 DFQATT and CDR2 SNEGSKA (reference sequence). The CDR3 coding sequence is TGCAGTGCTAGAGGCGGCACAGATACGCAGTATTTT. Translation gives CSARGGTDTQYF.

This clonotype appeared a few times. The V and J genes are TRBV3-1 and TRBJ2-7, with 9 bases matching TRBD2. Germline V lookup: CDR1 LGHDT, CDR2 YNNKEL (reference sequence). Trimming at V came to 8 bases and at J to 0 bases, leaving 14 bases not matched to a gene. The CDR3 contains 17 residues. The CDR3 sequence is CASGVSLAGAASYEQYF. The CDR3 DNA follows: TGTGCCAGCGGGGTTTCATTAGCGGGAGCAGCCTCCTACGAGCAGTACTTC.

This clonotype was observed a few times. The chain uses TRBV2 and TRBJ1-2, with 7 bases that match TRBD1. V trimming: 4 bases; J trimming: 6 bases; junction bases outside the gene matches: 8. This CDR3 spans 14 amino acids. Germline assignment: CDR1 SNHLY and CDR2 FYNNEI. In DNA form, the CDR3 reads TGTGCCAGCAGTGGGGGGACAGAGAACAATGGCTACACCTTC. This encodes CASSGGTENNGYTF.

This sequence joins TRBV9 and TRBJ2-1; 7 nucleotides agree with TRBD2. Germline V gene sequence: CDR1 SGDLS, CDR2 YYNGEE. J was trimmed by 5 bases and V by 4 bases; bases with no gene match: 15. The CDR3 extends over 17 amino acids. The CDR3 loop is CASSRRAGEGLDNEQFF. CDR3 DNA: TGTGCCAGCAGCCGGCGGGCGGGAGAAGGCTTGGACAATGAGCAGTTCTTC.

This chain connects TRBV7-9 to TRBJ1-2, with 11 bases identical to TRBD1. The CDR3 has 15 amino acids. Germline CDR1 is SEHNR and CDR2 is FQNEAQ (reference sequence). Germline trimming cut 5 bases from V and 5 bases from J; bases unmatched to any gene: 7. CDR3 in amino acids: CASSDRDRGAYGYTF. The CDR3 coding sequence is TGTGCCAGCAGCGACCGGGACAGGGGGGCGTATGGCTACACCTTC.

The V gene is TRBV5-1, the J gene TRBJ2-3; D uncertain. The germline gives CDR1 SGHRS, CDR2 YFSETQ. Trimming stripped 1 base from V and 2 bases from J, with 8 bases between. This CDR3 region has 14 residues. The CDR3 nucleotides are TGCGCCAGCAGCTTGCTAGAAGCCACAGATACGCAGTATTTT. Protein product: CASSLLEATDTQYF.